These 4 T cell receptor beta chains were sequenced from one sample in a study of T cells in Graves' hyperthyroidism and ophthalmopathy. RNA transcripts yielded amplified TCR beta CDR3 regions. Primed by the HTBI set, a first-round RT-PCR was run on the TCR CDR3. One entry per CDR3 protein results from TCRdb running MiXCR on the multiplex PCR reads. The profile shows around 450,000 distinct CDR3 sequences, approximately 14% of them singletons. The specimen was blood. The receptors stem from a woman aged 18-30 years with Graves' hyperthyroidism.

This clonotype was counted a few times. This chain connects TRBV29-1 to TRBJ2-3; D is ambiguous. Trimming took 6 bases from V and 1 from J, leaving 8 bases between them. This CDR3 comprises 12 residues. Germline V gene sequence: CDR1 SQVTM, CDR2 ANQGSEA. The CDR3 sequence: CSVHDGTDTQYF. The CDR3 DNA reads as TGCAGCGTCCACGACGGCACAGATACGCAGTATTTT.

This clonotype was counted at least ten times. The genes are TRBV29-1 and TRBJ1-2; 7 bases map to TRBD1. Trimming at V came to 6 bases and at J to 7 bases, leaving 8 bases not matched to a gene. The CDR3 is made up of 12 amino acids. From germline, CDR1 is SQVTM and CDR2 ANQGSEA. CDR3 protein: CSVTTGDGGYTF. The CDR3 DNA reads TGCAGCGTAACCACAGGGGATGGTGGCTACACCTTC.

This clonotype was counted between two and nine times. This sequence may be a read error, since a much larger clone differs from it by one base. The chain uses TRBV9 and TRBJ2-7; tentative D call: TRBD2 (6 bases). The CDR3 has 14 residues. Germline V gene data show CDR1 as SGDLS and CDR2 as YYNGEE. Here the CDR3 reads CASSVDGSGYGQYF. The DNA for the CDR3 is TGTGCCAGCAGCGTAGATGGTAGCGGCTACGGGCAGTACTTC.

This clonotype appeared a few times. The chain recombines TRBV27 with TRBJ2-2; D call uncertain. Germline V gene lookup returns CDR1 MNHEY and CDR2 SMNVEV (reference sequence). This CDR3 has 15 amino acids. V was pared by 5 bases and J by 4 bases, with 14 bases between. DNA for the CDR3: TGTGCCAGCAGTCCTCAAGGGTCGGGCACCGGGGAGCTGTTTTTT. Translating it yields CASSPQGSGTGELFF.